This is a list of T cell receptor beta chains from one sample in a study of cytomegalovirus exposure and HLA in healthy donors. TCRdb's table, derived via immunoSEQ multiplex PCR, lists solely in-frame clones and lacks some. Here the sample spans roughly 100,000 clones, 80% to 85% being singletons. What was sequenced was PBMCs. The receptor source for this set is a man in his thirties or forties in good health and CMV-seropositive. CDR3s include the opening cysteine and the closing phenylalanine or tryptophan. D genes are given only for firm matches. Clone size is given for some rows only: seen once, a few or many times, or a class if the clone is expanded.

clone_size,d_call,j_call,v_call,cdr3_nt,cdr3_aa
.,.,TRBJ1-5,TRBV12-5,TGTGCTAGTGGTGCGGGGGGGGGCTATAGCAATCAGCCCCAGCATTTT,CASGAGGGYSNQPQHF
.,TRBD1,TRBJ1-6,TRBV12-5,TGTGCTAGTGGTGCCGACAGGGTTCAGTATTCACCCCTCCACTTT,CASGADRVQYSPLHF
once,.,TRBJ2-7,TRBV5-6,TGTGCCAGCAGCTTGAATCCGGGGTTTTACGAGCAGTACTTC,CASSLNPGFYEQYF
.,TRBD1,TRBJ2-2,TRBV4-1,TGCGCCAGCAGCCGGGTCGGGACAGCCTTCGGGGAGCTGTTTTTT,CASSRVGTAFGELFF
.,TRBD2,TRBJ2-3,TRBV7-8,TGTGCCAGCAGCTTATCCCGGGCGGGGGGTACAGATACGCAGTATTTT,CASSLSRAGGTDTQYF
.,.,TRBJ2-1,TRBV30,TGTGCCTGGGGAGAGGGCCTTGACAATGAGCAGTTCTTC,CAWGEGLDNEQFF
.,.,TRBJ1-4,TRBV6-1,TGTGCCAGCGCACGAGCAACTAATGAAAAACTGTTTTTT,CASARATNEKLFF
.,.,TRBJ1-2,TRBV5-1,TGCGCCAGCAGCTTGGAACAGGCGAGCTATGGCTACACCTTC,CASSLEQASYGYTF
.,TRBD2,TRBJ2-3,TRBV27,TGTGCCAGCAGTCCGAGCGGGGGGGACGTAAATACGCAGTATTTT,CASSPSGGDVNTQYF
.,TRBD2,TRBJ2-5,TRBV6-5,TGTGCCAGCAGTGACGGACTAGATGAGACCCAGTACTTC,CASSDGLDETQYF
.,TRBD2,TRBJ2-1,TRBV10-3,TGTGCCATCAGTGAGGGGGATCGGGGGGCTAGCGGGGGAAATGAGCAGTTCTTC,CAISEGDRGASGGNEQFF
.,TRBD2,TRBJ2-4,TRBV7-2,TGTGCCAGCAGTAACCCACTAGCGGGAGCCAAAAACATTCAGTACTTC,CASSNPLAGAKNIQYF
.,.,TRBJ1-2,TRBV7-9,TGTGCCAGCAGCTTCGGACAGCCGTATGGCTACACCTTC,CASSFGQPYGYTF
.,TRBD1,TRBJ1-6,TRBV27,TGTGCCAGCAGTCTGACAGGGGGGAATTCACCCCTCCACTTT,CASSLTGGNSPLHF
.,.,TRBJ1-3,TRBV6-6,TGTGCCAGCAGTTATAACATGGGGTCGGGGGCCATATATTTT,CASSYNMGSGAIYF
.,.,TRBJ1-5,TRBV18,TGTGCCAGCTACCCCGGGACATACGTACCGTATAGCAATCAGCCCCAGCATTTT,CASYPGTYVPYSNQPQHF
.,TRBD2,TRBJ2-5,TRBV4-1,TGCGCCAGCAGCCAATCGCCAGTTGGCGGGGGGGAACAAGAGACCCAGTACTTC,CASSQSPVGGGEQETQYF
medium-sized,.,TRBJ2-2,TRBV7-9,TGTGCCAGCAGCTTATCACAGGGATCCACCGGGGAGCTGTTTTTT,CASSLSQGSTGELFF
once,TRBD2,TRBJ2-3,TRBV4-3,TGCGCCAGCAGCCGGAAGTCGGGACTAGCGATGGATACGCAGTATTTT,CASSRKSGLAMDTQYF
.,.,TRBJ2-3,TRBV30,TGTGCCGTCAATAGTGGACTCTACACAGATACGCAGTATTTT,CAVNSGLYTDTQYF
.,.,TRBJ2-5,TRBV2,TGTGCCAGCAGTGGGGAGGGGGGTGGAGAGACCCAGTACTTC,CASSGEGGGETQYF
.,TRBD1,TRBJ1-1,TRBV4-1,TGCGCCAGCAGCCAGACAGGGGCCGGCACTGAAGCTTTCTTT,CASSQTGAGTEAFF
once,.,TRBJ2-7,TRBV11-2,TGTGCCAGCAGCTTTTGGCAGGGGCGTACCCCCTACGAGCAGTACTTC,CASSFWQGRTPYEQYF
once,.,TRBJ2-7,TRBV5-4,TGTGCCAGCAGCTTGGTTGGCAGCTACGAGCAGTACTTC,CASSLVGSYEQYF
.,.,TRBJ2-2,TRBV4-3,TGCGCCAGCAGGGCCGGGACAACGAACACCGGGGAGCTGTTTTTT,CASRAGTTNTGELFF
.,TRBD1,TRBJ2-7,TRBV5-6,TGTGCCAGCAGCGGGGACAGGGAAAGCGAGCAGTACTTC,CASSGDRESEQYF
once,.,TRBJ2-7,TRBV27,TGTGCCAGCAGTCCTCATTCGGGGTTCCGAACTACCTACGAGCAGTACTTC,CASSPHSGFRTTYEQYF
.,.,TRBJ2-7,TRBV10-3,TGTGCCATCAGTGAGTCGGCGGGGGCGGCTAACTACGAGCAGTACTTC,CAISESAGAANYEQYF
.,TRBD1,TRBJ1-5,TRBV7-2,TGTGCCAGCAGCTGGACAGGGGCCAATCAGCCCCAGCATTTT,CASSWTGANQPQHF
.,.,TRBJ2-1,TRBV7-9,TGTGCCAGCAGCTTAGCGGTAGGGGTCAATGAGCAGTTCTTC,CASSLAVGVNEQFF
.,.,TRBJ2-1,TRBV7-2,TGTGCCAGCAGCTTAAATCCGGGTTACAATGAGCAGTTCTTC,CASSLNPGYNEQFF
.,TRBD2,TRBJ2-7,TRBV6-1,TGTGCCAGCAGTGCAACGGGACTAGCGGACTACGAGCAGTACTTC,CASSATGLADYEQYF
.,TRBD2,TRBJ2-7,TRBV9,TGTGCCAGCAGCGATCTAGCGGGGCGCAGCGAGCAGTACTTC,CASSDLAGRSEQYF
.,TRBD2,TRBJ2-3,TRBV9,TGTGCCAGCAGCGTAACTAGCGGGGGGGCTCGGGGCACAGATACGCAGTATTTT,CASSVTSGGARGTDTQYF
once,.,TRBJ1-5,TRBV21-1,TGTGCCAGCAGCTCCCCGGGGGGGCATAGCAATCAGCCCCAGCATTTT,CASSSPGGHSNQPQHF
.,TRBD1,TRBJ2-2,TRBV5-1,TGCGCCAGCAGCTTGGAGGGGGCGAGGACCGGGGAGCTGTTTTTT,CASSLEGARTGELFF
.,TRBD1,TRBJ1-3,TRBV2,TGTGCCAGCAGCAGTAGACAGGGTCTGGGAAACACCATATATTTT,CASSSRQGLGNTIYF
.,.,TRBJ1-5,TRBV9,TGTGCCAGCAGCCCGGGGGGAGGCTTCAATCAGCCCCAGCATTTT,CASSPGGGFNQPQHF
.,TRBD2,TRBJ2-1,TRBV2,TGTGCCAGCCTCCCCCGACTAGCGGAGCAGTTCTTC,CASLPRLAEQFF
.,TRBD1,TRBJ2-7,TRBV5-6,TGTGCCAGCAGCTTGGGGGACAGGGTGTACTTC,CASSLGDRVYF
.,.,TRBJ1-2,TRBV18,TGTGCCAGCTCACGGGACACCGATAACTATGGCTACACCTTC,CASSRDTDNYGYTF
.,.,TRBJ1-1,TRBV5-1,TGCGCCAGCAGCTTGGCAGGAGGGGCGGAAAACACTGAAGCTTTCTTT,CASSLAGGAENTEAFF
once,.,TRBJ1-3,TRBV19,TGTGCCAGTAGTCCACAGGGACCCAGCTCTGGAAACACCATATATTTT,CASSPQGPSSGNTIYF
.,TRBD2,TRBJ2-1,TRBV11-3,TGTGCCAGCAGCTTATTTGGCGGGGGGAACTACAATGAGCAGTTCTTC,CASSLFGGGNYNEQFF
once,.,TRBJ1-5,TRBV10-1,TGCGCCACCGACGGAGCCCCGTCAGCCCAGCATTTT,CATDGAPSAQHF
.,TRBD1,TRBJ1-2,TRBV4-3,TGCGCCAGCAGCCAAGACTTGACAGGGGGCAGCTATGGCTACACCTTC,CASSQDLTGGSYGYTF
.,TRBD1,TRBJ2-7,TRBV11-2,TGTGCCAGCGCCCCCGGGACAGGGGTCCACGAGCAGTACTTC,CASAPGTGVHEQYF
.,.,TRBJ1-1,TRBV28,TGTGCCACCCGGAGTTACGATGCGAACACTGAAGCTTTCTTT,CATRSYDANTEAFF
.,TRBD2,TRBJ2-3,TRBV6-1,TGTGCCAGCAGTGAAGGTTCTGGCGGGGGGGCCTTAGTCGCAGATACGCAGTATTTT,CASSEGSGGGALVADTQYF
.,TRBD2,TRBJ2-5,TRBV10-3,TGTGCCATCAGTGGCTCTAGCGGGGGAGCCCAAGAGACCCAGTACTTC,CAISGSSGGAQETQYF
.,TRBD2,TRBJ2-3,TRBV6-4,TGTGCCAGCAGTGACAAAAGCGGGGCGGCAGATACGCAGTATTTT,CASSDKSGAADTQYF
.,.,TRBJ2-7,TRBV5-1,TGCGCCAGCAGCTTAAAACAGGGAGCGTTCAACGAGCAGTACTTC,CASSLKQGAFNEQYF
.,TRBD1,TRBJ2-7,TRBV28,TGTGCCAGCAGTCGACAGGGTGAGCAGTACTTC,CASSRQGEQYF
.,TRBD2,TRBJ2-5,TRBV5-5,TGTGCCAGCAGCAGAATTAGCGGGGGTTCGGTAGAGACCCAGTACTTC,CASSRISGGSVETQYF
.,TRBD2,TRBJ2-3,TRBV5-1,TGCGCCAGCACCCCCCCCCGGGGGGGCACAGATACGCAGTATTTT,CASTPPRGGTDTQYF
.,TRBD1,TRBJ2-3,TRBV6-4,TGTGCCAGCAGTGGCGGGACAGGGTTTTCAGATACGCAGTATTTT,CASSGGTGFSDTQYF
.,.,TRBJ1-1,TRBV14,TGTGCCAGCAGCCAGTACACGCAGGGCCTTTCGCAAGCTTTCTTT,CASSQYTQGLSQAFF
.,TRBD1,TRBJ2-4,TRBV7-9,TGTGCCAGCAGCTTTCCCCCAGGGACAGATAAAAACATTCAGTACTTC,CASSFPPGTDKNIQYF